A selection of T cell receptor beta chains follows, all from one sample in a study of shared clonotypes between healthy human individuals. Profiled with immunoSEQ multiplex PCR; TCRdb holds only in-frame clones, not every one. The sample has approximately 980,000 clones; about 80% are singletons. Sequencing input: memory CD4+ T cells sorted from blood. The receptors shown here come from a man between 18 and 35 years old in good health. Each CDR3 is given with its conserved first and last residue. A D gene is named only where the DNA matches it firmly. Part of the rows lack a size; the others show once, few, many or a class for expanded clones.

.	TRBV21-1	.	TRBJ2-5	TGTGCCAGCAGCAAAGGGGAGGACCGCCACGAAGGGACCCAGTACTTC	CASSKGEDRHEGTQYF
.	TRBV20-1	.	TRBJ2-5	TGCAGTGCTAAATCGGAGACCCAGTACTTC	CSAKSETQYF
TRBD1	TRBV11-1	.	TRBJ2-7	TGTGCCAGCAGCCCGAGAGCAGGGGGAGCCGAGCAGTACTTC	CASSPRAGGAEQYF
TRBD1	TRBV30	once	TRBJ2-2	TGTGCCCAGGGGGAAACCGGGGAGCTGTTTTTT	CAQGETGELFF
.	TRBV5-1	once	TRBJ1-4	TGCGCCAGCAGGAGACGACTCGCAACTAATGAAAAACTGTTTTTT	CASRRRLATNEKLFF
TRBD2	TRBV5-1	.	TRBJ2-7	TGCGCCAGCAGCATCAGCGGGAGAGGGTCCTACGAGCAGTACTTC	CASSISGRGSYEQYF
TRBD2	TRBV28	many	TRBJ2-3	TGTGGAACGAGGCTAGCGGGGGCGACTCTGGGGGATACGCAGTATTTT	CGTRLAGATLGDTQYF
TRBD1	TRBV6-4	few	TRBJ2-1	TGTGCCAGCAGTGACTCCACAGGGGGCTACAATGAGCAGTTCTTC	CASSDSTGGYNEQFF
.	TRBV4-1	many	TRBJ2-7	TGCGCCAGCAGCCAAGACCCTGGGACAATGCGCGAGCAGTACTTC	CASSQDPGTMREQYF
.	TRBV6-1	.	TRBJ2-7	TGTGCCAGCAGTGAAGCCTTTGGGTACGAGCAGTACTTC	CASSEAFGYEQYF
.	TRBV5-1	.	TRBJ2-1	TGCGCCAGCAGCGTTGCCCCAATGAACAATGAGCAGTTCTTC	CASSVAPMNNEQFF
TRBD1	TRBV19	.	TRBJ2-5	TGTGCCAGTGGACAGGGGGTTGGAAAGACCCAGTACTTC	CASGQGVGKTQYF
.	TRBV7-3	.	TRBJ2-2	TGTGCCAGCAGCATTTCCCCTGCGAACACCGGGGAGCTGTTTTTT	CASSISPANTGELFF
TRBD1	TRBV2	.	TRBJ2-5	TGTGCCAGCACCAGACAGGGCAAGTCCCAAGAGACCCAGTACTTC	CASTRQGKSQETQYF
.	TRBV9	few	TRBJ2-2	TGTGCCAGCAGCGCCCTTACTAGCCCCACCGGGGAGCTGTTTTTT	CASSALTSPTGELFF
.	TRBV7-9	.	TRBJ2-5	TGTGCCTTAGGGACGGAGACCCAGTACTTC	CALGTETQYF
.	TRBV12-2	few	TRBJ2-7	TGTGCAAGTCGCCCTCCATCCACGTGGCCAGTGGGCTACGAGCAGTACTTC	CASRPPSTWPVGYEQYF
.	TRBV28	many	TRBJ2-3	TGTGCCAGCAGTGGGGTATCGGTAAAGGTTCTCTATGCAGATACGCAGTATTTT	CASSGVSVKVLYADTQYF
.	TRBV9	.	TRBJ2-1	TGTGCCAGCAGCGTAGCCCAGGGGTCCTACAATGAGCAGTTCTTC	CASSVAQGSYNEQFF
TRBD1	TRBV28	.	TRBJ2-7	TGTGCCAGCAGTTTCCCAAACAGGGGCGAGCAGTACTTC	CASSFPNRGEQYF
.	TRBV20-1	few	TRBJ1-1	TGCAGTGCTAGTAAGGGATCGGCTTTCTTT	CSASKGSAFF
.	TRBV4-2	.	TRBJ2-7	TGTGCCAGCAGCTTTGGGGGGCGGATGTACGAGCAGTACTTC	CASSFGGRMYEQYF
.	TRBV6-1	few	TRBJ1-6	TGTGCCAGCAGTGACCTGAATTCACCCCTCCACTTT	CASSDLNSPLHF
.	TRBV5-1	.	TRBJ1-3	TGCGCCAGCAGTTTGACAGTCTCTGGAAACACCATATATTTT	CASSLTVSGNTIYF
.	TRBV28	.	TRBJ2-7	TGTGCCAGCAGCACGCCCCAACGGGCGCAGGACGAGCAGTACTTC	CASSTPQRAQDEQYF
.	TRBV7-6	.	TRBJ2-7	TGTGCCAGCAGCTTAGGGGGGAACAGCTACGAGCAGTACTTC	CASSLGGNSYEQYF
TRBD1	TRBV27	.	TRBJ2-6	TGTGCCAGCAGTCCATCCTGGACAGGAGCGGGGGCCAACGTCCTGACTTTC	CASSPSWTGAGANVLTF
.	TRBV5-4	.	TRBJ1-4	TGTGCCAGCAGCACGGGGATGGCTAATGAAAAACTGTTTTTT	CASSTGMANEKLFF
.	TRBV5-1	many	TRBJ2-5	TGCGCCAGCAGTAGGAGCGAACAAGAGACCCAGTACTTC	CASSRSEQETQYF
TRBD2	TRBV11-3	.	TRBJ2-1	TGTGCCAGCAGCTCGGGACTAGCGGGAGTTGATGAGCAGTTCTTC	CASSSGLAGVDEQFF
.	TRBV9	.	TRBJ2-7	TGTGCCAGCAGCGTAGGAATCGGGCCGGCGGGTTACGAGCAGTACTTC	CASSVGIGPAGYEQYF
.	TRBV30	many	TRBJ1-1	TGTGCCTGGAGTAGGAGCACTGAAGCTTTCTTT	CAWSRSTEAFF
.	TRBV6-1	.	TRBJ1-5	TGTGCCAGCTACGAGGGACTTAGCAATCAGCCCCAGCATTTT	CASYEGLSNQPQHF
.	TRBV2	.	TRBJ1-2	TGTGCCAGCACCGAGGAGGGTCGGGGATATGGCTACACCTTC	CASTEEGRGYGYTF
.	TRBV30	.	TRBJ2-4	TGTGCCTGGAGCTTGGGAGCCAAAAACATTCAGTACTTC	CAWSLGAKNIQYF
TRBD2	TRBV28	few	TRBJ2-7	TGTGCCAGCAGTTCGGGGTTAGCGGGAGTACAGGAGCAGTACTTC	CASSSGLAGVQEQYF
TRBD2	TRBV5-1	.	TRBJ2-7	TGCGCCAGCATGGACCCTAGCGGGAGCTACGAGCAGTACTTC	CASMDPSGSYEQYF
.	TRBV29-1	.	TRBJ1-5	TGCAGCATCGGCGGGGACCTCAATCAGCCCCAGCATTTT	CSIGGDLNQPQHF
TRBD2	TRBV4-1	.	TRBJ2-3	TGCGCCAGCAGCCAAGGGATAGCGGGGGGGCCCGGGGTTACGCAGTATTTT	CASSQGIAGGPGVTQYF
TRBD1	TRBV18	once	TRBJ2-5	TGTGCCAGCTCACCCCGGGACAGGGGTACGGAGACCCAGTACTTC	CASSPRDRGTETQYF
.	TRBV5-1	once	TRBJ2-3	TGCGCCAGCAGCTTTACCGGGACTTACACTAGCACAGATACGCAGTATTTT	CASSFTGTYTSTDTQYF
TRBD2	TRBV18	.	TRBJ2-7	TGTGCCAGCTCACCCGGGGGGAGGAGCTCCTACGAGCAGTACTTC	CASSPGGRSSYEQYF
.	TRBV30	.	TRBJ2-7	TGTGCCTGGAGCCAGACGGCCTACGAGCAGTACTTC	CAWSQTAYEQYF
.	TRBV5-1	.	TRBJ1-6	TGCGCCAGCAGCTTGGACGGATTGGGTAATTCACCCCTCCACTTT	CASSLDGLGNSPLHF
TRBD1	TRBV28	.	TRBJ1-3	TGTGCCAGCAGTTTAATAGACAGGGGGTCTGGAAACACCATATATTTT	CASSLIDRGSGNTIYF
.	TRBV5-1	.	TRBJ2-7	TGCGCCAGCAGTTTGAGCTCCTACGAGCAGTACTTC	CASSLSSYEQYF
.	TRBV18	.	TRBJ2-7	TGTGCCAGCTCACCCGGACAGTTATACGAGCAGTACTTC	CASSPGQLYEQYF